This T cell receptor beta chain was found in a study of T cell repertoires in cytomegalovirus infection. In the study overall: CMV infection and matching HLA type were both indicated by public TCR beta signatures. General study points: There were HLA-C-restricted CMV-specific TCR beta clonotypes dominating the ex vivo response. Cumulative frequency of public TCR beta families picked out carriers of CMV plus the relevant HLA.

Each CDR3 protein is one row after TCRdb ran MiXCR on the reads. The sample records about 400,000 distinct CDR3 sequences, about a sixth being singletons. With V trimmed by 5 bases and J by 7 bases, 16 bases remained unmatched. This CDR3 has 16 residues. Germline-derived CDR1 and CDR2 are LNHDA and SQIVND (reference sequence). A note on this clonotype: Its target is not known.

The specimen was PBMCs. The clonotype originates from a human donor in good health (CMV status not recorded). Some clones in this sample may be carry-over from other donors' samples. The chain joins TRBV19 to TRBJ2-7; 8 bases are a match to TRBD1. The CDR3 sequence is CASSPRPGQATGEQYF. CDR3 nucleotide sequence: TGTGCCAGTAGTCCGCGACCGGGACAGGCGACGGGGGAGCAGTACTTC.